These 17 T cell receptor beta chains were sequenced from one sample in a study of cytomegalovirus exposure and HLA in healthy donors (dated by TCRdb to 2016 to 2017). Libraries were built with the immunoSEQ multiplex PCR assay. For the multiplex PCR, a mixture combining 60 forward primers for TCR Vbeta segments and 13 reverse primers for TCR Jbeta segments was used. This immuneACCESS table, as held by TCRdb, lists in-frame sequences with V and J called but not all clones. Of the missing ones, under half trace to an unresolved V gene in checked studies; the others have no known cause. The sample data list about 86,000 clones, and 70% to 80% of these were observed just once. Under 10% of the sample lies in the top ten. The sequencing sample was made of PBMCs. The receptors originated from a man between 60 and 75 years old in good health and CMV-seronegative.

This rearrangement joins TRBV19 to TRBJ1-5; 7 nucleotides line up with TRBD1. CDR1 and CDR2 from the germline V gene are LNHDA and SQIVND (reference sequence). The V segment lost 3 bases and the J segment 5 bases; nucleotides outside the gene matches: 1. There are 13 residues in the CDR3. Here the CDR3 reads CASSIDRDQPQHF. The CDR3 DNA sequence: TGTGCCAGTAGTATCGACAGGGATCAGCCCCAGCATTTT.

CDR3 loop: CASSVTTGGDEQYF. Here the CDR3 DNA reads TGTGCCAGCAGTGTCACAACAGGGGGGGACGAGCAGTACTTC. The V and J genes are TRBV25-1 and TRBJ2-7; possible D gene TRBD1, 8 bases. Trimming took 4 bases from V and 5 from J, leaving 15 bases between them. Germline V lookup: CDR1 MGHDK, CDR2 SYGVNS. This CDR3 spans 14 amino acids.

As for this clone: Other nucleotide sequences in the sample specify the same CDR3. The chain carries TRBV5-4 and TRBJ2-7; 7 bases fit TRBD1. V was pared by 4 bases and J by 2 bases, with 3 bases of the junction left unmatched. CDR3 length equals 13 residues. From germline, CDR1 is SGHNT and CDR2 YYREEE (reference sequence). In DNA, the CDR3 is TGTGCCAGCAGCAGAACAGGGGCCTACGAGCAGTACTTC. Residues: CASSRTGAYEQYF.

This clone was picked up a small number of times. The rearrangement uses TRBV2 and TRBJ1-2; D may be TRBD1 (6 bases). V was trimmed by 8 bases and J by 8 bases, leaving 15 bases between them. This CDR3 has 12 amino acids. Germline V gene data show CDR1 as SNHLY and CDR2 as FYNNEI. CDR3 coding DNA: TGTGCCAGCCACAACAGGGTGCAGGGCTACACCTTC. Translation gives CASHNRVQGYTF.

This chain links TRBV7-8 with TRBJ1-5; the D gene is possibly TRBD1 (6 bases). The CDR3 loop spans 17 amino acids. The V gene lost 1 base and the J gene lost 0 bases, with 13 bases spanning the gap. Per germline, CDR1 SGHVS and CDR2 FQNEAQ. This chain's CDR3 is CASSLVTGRYSNQPQHF. CDR3 in DNA: TGTGCCAGCAGCTTAGTGACAGGTCGATATAGCAATCAGCCCCAGCATTTT.

The gene calls are TRBV7-2 and TRBJ2-7; D call uncertain. Trimming left V 7 bases short and J 6 bases short, with 13 bases between. Germline V gives CDR1 SGHTA, CDR2 FQGNSA. CDR3 length: 12 residues. This CDR3 is CASTKSPLEQYF. Here the CDR3 DNA reads TGTGCCAGCACTAAGAGCCCACTCGAGCAGTACTTC.

This clone was seen a handful of times. The rearrangement links TRBV29-1 to TRBJ2-1, with 10 bases identical to TRBD2. J gave up 6 bases and V 4 bases, and 6 bases lay outside the gene matches. Germline values: CDR1 SQVTM, CDR2 ANQGSEA. The CDR3 spans 14 residues. The DNA of the CDR3 is TGCAGCGTTGCTTTAGCGGGGGGAGGCAATGAGCAGTTCTTC. This encodes CSVALAGGGNEQFF.

V gene TRBV6-4 combines with J gene TRBJ2-1; the match to TRBD2 covers 8 bases. The V segment lost 0 bases and the J segment 4 bases; nucleotides outside the gene matches: 5. Per germline, CDR1 MRHNA and CDR2 SNTAGT. The CDR3 length is 16 residues. The CDR3 sequence is CASSDSGGGTYNEQFF. CDR3 nucleotide sequence: TGTGCCAGCAGTGACTCCGGGGGGGGGACGTACAATGAGCAGTTCTTC.

This clone was observed a handful of times. J is TRBJ2-3 and V is TRBV7-2, with 8 bases fitting TRBD1. After removal of 5 bases from V and 4 bases from J, the junction contained 11 bases not matched to a gene. This CDR3 spans 16 amino acids. Germline V gene data show CDR1 as SGHTA and CDR2 as FQGNSA. This chain's CDR3 is CASSGGSGGASDTQYF. For the CDR3, the DNA is TGTGCCAGCAGCGGGGGTTCAGGGGGCGCATCAGATACGCAGTATTTT.

The V gene is TRBV5-1, the J gene TRBJ1-6, with D maybe TRBD1 (6 bases). The CDR3 sequence is 15 residues long. Trimming pared 4 bases from V and 7 bases from J, leaving 15 bases between. Germline loops: CDR1 SGHRS, CDR2 YFSETQ. CDR3: CASSRASGENSPLHF. DNA of the CDR3: TGCGCCAGCAGCAGGGCATCAGGGGAAAATTCACCCCTCCACTTT.

DNA of the CDR3: TGTGCCAGCAGCTTGGCACAGGGGGGTGAGACCCAGTACTTC. The encoded protein is CASSLAQGGETQYF. The chain couples TRBV7-9 to TRBJ2-5, with 8 bases lining up with TRBD1. With 3 bases clipped from V and 5 bases from J, the junction kept 5 bases outside the gene matches. CDR3 length: 14 residues. Germline V gene data show CDR1 as SEHNR and CDR2 as FQNEAQ (reference sequence). Together with reference TRBV7-9 and TRBJ2-5, the CDR3 gives the full variable domain: DTGVSQNPRHKITKRGQNVTFRCDPISEHNRLYWYRQTLGQGPEFLTYFQNEAQLEKSRLLSDRFSAERPKGSFSTLEIQRTEQGDSAMYLCASSLAQGGETQYFGPGTRLLVL.

The chain joins TRBV5-1 to TRBJ1-6; D remains ambiguous. Trimming stripped 3 bases from V and 10 bases from J, with 17 bases between. CDR1 SGHRS and CDR2 YFSETQ come from the germline V gene. CDR3 size: 15 residues. Here the CDR3 reads CASSSGNAIGSPLHF. The DNA for the CDR3 is TGCGCCAGCAGCTCCGGGAACGCAATCGGGTCACCCCTCCACTTT.

J is TRBJ2-7 and V is TRBV14, with TRBD2 matching over 11 bases. Unmatched junction bases numbered 6, after V lost 5 bases and J lost 3 bases. There are 15 residues in the CDR3. Germline V gene lookup returns CDR1 SGHDN and CDR2 FVKESK. This CDR3 is CASSLGTSGGYEQYF. In nucleotides, the CDR3 is TGTGCCAGCAGCTTAGGGACTAGCGGAGGCTACGAGCAGTACTTC.

This clone has just a few counts. This chain uses TRBV19 with TRBJ1-2, with 7 bases aligning to TRBD1. The J segment lost 6 bases and the V segment lost 6 bases, leaving 7 bases of the junction unmatched. Per germline, CDR1 LNHDA and CDR2 SQIVND (reference sequence). CDR3 length equals 13 residues. Here the CDR3 DNA reads TGTGCCAGTAGACCCGACAGGGATCATGGCTACACCTTC. Encoded protein: CASRPDRDHGYTF.

This chain uses TRBV14 with TRBJ1-5; the D is unclear. Trimming pared 1 base from V and 0 bases from J, leaving 7 bases between. The germline CDR1 and CDR2 sequences are SGHDN and FVKESK. This CDR3 comprises 15 residues. CDR3 region: CASSQVAVSNQPQHF. The CDR3 DNA follows: TGTGCCAGCAGCCAAGTTGCGGTTAGCAATCAGCCCCAGCATTTT.

This clone was observed a few times. The chain's CDR3 is CASSLYLAGVAGELFF. The CDR3 region has the DNA TGTGCCAGCAGCCTCTATTTAGCGGGGGTGGCCGGGGAGCTGTTTTTT. The rearrangement joins TRBV7-2 to TRBJ2-2; 9 bases match TRBD2. Trimming took 5 bases from V and 6 from J; bases not matched to a gene: 10. Germline CDR1 reads SGHTA; CDR2 reads FQGNSA. The CDR3 is made up of 16 amino acids.

This clone was picked up a small number of times. The V and J genes are TRBV6-6 and TRBJ1-5; D possibly corresponds to TRBD1 (5 bases). The CDR3 loop spans 15 amino acids. V was pared by 4 bases and J by 2 bases, with 12 bases between. Germline V lookup: CDR1 MNHNY, CDR2 SVGAGI (reference sequence). For the CDR3, the DNA is TGTGCCAGCAGTTTCGGACAAGGAGGCAATCAGCCCCAGCATTTT. Translated, it gives CASSFGQGGNQPQHF.